These T cell receptor beta chains were read from a single sample in a study of blood T cell repertoires in COVID-19. Profiling relied on immunoSEQ multiplex PCR, and the TCRdb table lists in-frame clones only, not all of them. Among 130,000 to 150,000 clones listed, approximately 91% were seen once. Sequencing was done on a sample of peripheral blood. These receptors came from a human donor in a cohort sampled during active COVID-19. Both conserved end residues are part of each CDR3. D genes are given only for firm matches. Only some rows state a clone size, as once, few, many or a class for expanded clones.

TRBD1,12,TRBJ2-7,TRBV7-2,.,CASSLGRDSQYF,TGTGCCAGCAGCTTAGGTAGGGACAGCCAGTACTTC
TRBD2,23,TRBJ2-7,TRBV28,few,CASSLYFRGYPPRFGGSYYEQYF,TGTGCCAGCAGTTTATATTTTCGGGGGTACCCCCCCCGCTTCGGGGGGAGTTACTACGAGCAGTACTTC
TRBD1,16,TRBJ1-2,TRBV27,once,CASSLTPYRGEDGYTF,TGTGCCAGCAGTTTAACCCCCTACAGGGGTGAGGATGGCTACACCTTC
TRBD1,15,TRBJ2-3,TRBV19,.,CASSPSGQVTDTQYF,TGTGCCAGTTCGCCTTCAGGACAGGTAACAGATACGCAGTATTTT
.,13,TRBJ2-1,TRBV3-1/TRBV3-2,.,CASSPNRGSEQFF,TGTGCCAGCAGCCCCAATCGAGGATCCGAGCAGTTCTTC
.,14,TRBJ2-5,TRBV27,.,CASSLLRGVETQYF,TGTGCCAGCAGTTTACTCCGCGGGGTAGAGACCCAGTACTTC
.,13,TRBJ2-5,TRBV4-3,once,CASSQDLRETQYF,TGCGCCAGCAGCCAAGATCTGAGAGAGACCCAGTACTTC
TRBD1,14,TRBJ2-7,TRBV4-2,.,CASSQSGQGYEQYF,TGTGCCAGCAGCCAGAGCGGACAGGGATACGAGCAGTACTTC
TRBD1,14,TRBJ1-4,TRBV5-1,few,CASSSTGTREKLFF,TGCGCCAGCAGCTCGACAGGGACCAGGGAAAAACTGTTTTTT
.,19,TRBJ2-1,TRBV11-2,.,CASSFRTMTTGETYNEQFF,TGTGCCAGCAGCTTTCGGACAATGACCACGGGGGAAACCTACAATGAGCAGTTCTTC
TRBD1,13,TRBJ1-2,TRBV18,.,CASSQGQVNGYTF,TGTGCCAGCTCACAGGGACAGGTCAATGGCTACACCTTC
.,15,TRBJ1-5,TRBV4-3,once,CASSQDGIVQKPQHF,TGCGCCAGCAGCCAAGATGGCATCGTGCAAAAGCCCCAGCATTTT
.,13,TRBJ1-6,TRBV30,once,CAWSATPLRTLHF,TGTGCCTGGAGTGCCACTCCACTTCGTACCCTCCACTTT
.,15,TRBJ2-5,TRBV6-2/TRBV6-3,.,CASSPSGVWAETQYF,TGTGCCAGCAGCCCCTCGGGGGTCTGGGCGGAGACCCAGTACTTC
TRBD2,13,TRBJ2-7,TRBV4-2,.,CASSQAPGGEQYF,TGTGCCAGCAGCCAAGCGCCCGGGGGGGAGCAGTACTTC
TRBD1,14,TRBJ2-7,TRBV7-8,.,CASSPRQGRDEQYF,TGTGCCAGCAGCCCCCGACAGGGAAGGGACGAGCAGTACTTC
.,15,TRBJ1-6,TRBV28,.,CASRLGGSYNSPLHF,TGTGCCAGCCGATTAGGGGGATCCTATAATTCACCCCTCCACTTT
TRBD2,14,TRBJ2-1,TRBV29-1,.,CSVEVAGGLNEQFF,TGCAGCGTTGAAGTAGCGGGGGGGCTCAATGAGCAGTTCTTC
.,15,TRBJ2-5,TRBV5-1,.,CASSLGLVGLDTQYF,TGCGCCAGCAGCTTGGGACTAGTGGGGCTTGATACCCAGTACTTC
TRBD2,17,TRBJ2-1,TRBV6-2/TRBV6-3,.,CASSYREAGGFNNEQFF,TGTGCCAGCAGTTATAGAGAAGCGGGAGGGTTCAACAATGAGCAGTTCTTC
.,16,TRBJ2-4,TRBV27,once,CASSILGGVAKNIQYF,TGTGCCAGCAGTATACTAGGAGGGGTAGCCAAAAACATTCAGTACTTC
TRBD2,16,TRBJ2-2,TRBV10-2,.,CASSDPGLARSGELFF,TGCGCCAGCAGTGACCCGGGACTAGCAAGGTCCGGGGAGCTGTTTTTT
.,11,TRBJ2-7,TRBV5-1,once,CASSLRGEQYF,TGCGCCAGCAGCCTCCGCGGGGAGCAGTACTTC
.,14,TRBJ2-6,TRBV15,.,CATSRDRQPNVLTF,TGTGCCACCAGCAGAGATAGACAGCCCAACGTCCTGACTTTC
TRBD2,16,TRBJ2-5,TRBV7-2,.,CASSPLDSGGLETQYF,TGTGCCAGCAGCCCCTTGGATAGCGGGGGCCTCGAGACCCAGTACTTC
TRBD2,16,TRBJ2-2,TRBV9,.,CASSVDAAGPTGELFF,TGTGCCAGCAGCGTAGACGCAGCGGGACCAACCGGGGAGCTGTTTTTT
.,15,TRBJ2-1,TRBV5-6,.,CASSLSGTPYNEQFF,TGTGCCAGCAGCTTAAGCGGGACACCCTACAATGAGCAGTTCTTC
TRBD1,14,TRBJ1-5,TRBV9,.,CASSAGTANQPQHF,TGTGCCAGCAGCGCAGGGACAGCTAATCAGCCCCAGCATTTT
.,14,TRBJ2-5,TRBV5-1,once,CASRSQGLPETQYF,TGCGCCAGCAGGTCCCAGGGACTGCCTGAGACCCAGTACTTC
.,15,TRBJ2-5,TRBV10-2,once,CASSGTETVRKTQYF,TGCGCCAGCAGTGGGACAGAGACCGTGCGAAAGACCCAGTACTTC
.,16,TRBJ1-4,TRBV3-1/TRBV3-2,.,CASSSTMALLGEKLFF,TGTGCCAGCAGCAGTACCATGGCCCTCCTAGGCGAAAAACTGTTTTTT
.,15,TRBJ2-3,TRBV18,.,CASSPRATYTDTQYF,TGTGCCAGCTCACCACGGGCTACCTACACAGATACGCAGTATTTT
TRBD1,16,TRBJ1-3,TRBV2,.,CASSRQGAISGNTIYF,TGTGCCAGCAGCCGACAGGGGGCCATCTCTGGAAACACCATATATTTT
TRBD1,15,TRBJ2-2,TRBV2,.,CASSGTGAGTGELFF,TGTGCCAGCAGTGGGACAGGGGCGGGCACCGGGGAGCTGTTTTTT
TRBD1,15,TRBJ1-6,TRBV4-3,.,CASSQDKGAWAPLHF,TGCGCCAGCAGCCAAGATAAGGGGGCTTGGGCACCCCTCCACTTT
.,13,TRBJ1-2,TRBV6-6,.,CASSYKGRGGYTF,TGTGCCAGCAGTTACAAGGGGCGAGGTGGCTACACCTTC
.,15,TRBJ2-1,TRBV19,.,CASSRYGTRVNEQFF,TGTGCCAGTAGTCGGTACGGGACACGGGTTAATGAGCAGTTCTTC